The clone carrying this TCR beta chain showed up many times. The antigen is unknown. The data derive from a study of T-cell reconstitution after alpha-beta-depleted transplantation in children. Construction of the TCRbeta library involved unique molecular identifiers. A single record per CDR3 protein comes from TCRdb applying MiXCR to the PCR reads. The table lists about 300,000 distinct CDR3 sequences, 6% to 10% of them singletons. Deletions cut 2 bases from V and 6 bases from J, with 23 bases between. CDR1 is SGHAT and CDR2 is FQDESV in the germline V gene (reference sequence). The CDR3 loop spans 18 amino acids. General observations from the study: At one year after transplant, newly produced T cells mostly accounted for T-cell counts and diversity. Reportedly, only several hundred clones from non-depleted graft cells drove alpha-beta T-cell counts at about two months. Where some patients showed high TCRbeta diversity at day 60, it came from recipient T cells and thymic progenitors that had survived.

The receptor was derived from a female patient between 2 and 15 years old who had a stem cell transplant for Fanconi anemia, so the T cells may come from the graft donor. V and J are TRBV11-1 and TRBJ2-1; D tentatively fits TRBD1 or TRBD2 (6 bases each). This specimen was peripheral blood, taken 360 days after TCRalphabeta/CD19-depleted stem cell transplant. The CDR3 nucleotides read TGTGCCAGCAGCTTAAATTGGGGGGCAGGGGTTAAGGGCAATGAGCAGTTCTTC. The encoded protein is CASSLNWGAGVKGNEQFF.